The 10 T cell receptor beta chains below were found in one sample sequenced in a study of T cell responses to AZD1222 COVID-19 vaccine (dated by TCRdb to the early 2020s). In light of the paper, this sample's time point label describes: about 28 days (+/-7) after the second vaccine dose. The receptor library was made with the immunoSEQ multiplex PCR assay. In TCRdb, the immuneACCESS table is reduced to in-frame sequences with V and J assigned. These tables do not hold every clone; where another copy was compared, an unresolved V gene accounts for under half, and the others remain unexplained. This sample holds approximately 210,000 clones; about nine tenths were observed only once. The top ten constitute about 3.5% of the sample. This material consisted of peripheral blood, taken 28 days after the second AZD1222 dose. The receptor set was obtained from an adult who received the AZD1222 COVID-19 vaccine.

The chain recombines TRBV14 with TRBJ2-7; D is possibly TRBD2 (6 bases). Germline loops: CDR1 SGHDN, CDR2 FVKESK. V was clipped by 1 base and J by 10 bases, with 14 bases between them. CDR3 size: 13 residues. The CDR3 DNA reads TGTGCCAGCAGCCAAGCGGGAGTAAGCGAACAGTACTTC. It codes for CASSQAGVSEQYF.

The CDR3 protein is CASTMDSRKETQYF. The CDR3 DNA reads as TGTGCCAGCACCATGGACAGTAGGAAAGAGACCCAGTACTTC. The rearrangement joins TRBV6-9 to TRBJ2-5, with TRBD1 as a possible D gene (6 bases). V was clipped by 7 bases and J by 3 bases, with 15 bases between them. The CDR3 spans 14 residues. Germline V lookup: CDR1 MNHGY, CDR2 SVAAGI.

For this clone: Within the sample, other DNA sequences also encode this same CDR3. This chain's CDR3 is CASSQDRGGTEAFF. As DNA, the CDR3 is TGCGCCAGCAGCCAAGATCGGGGGGGCACTGAAGCTTTCTTT. The rearrangement joins TRBV4-3 to TRBJ1-1, with a tentative D call TRBD1 (5 bases). CDR1 is LGHNA, CDR2 YSLEER, per germline. The CDR3 totals 14 residues. Trimming took off 0 bases at V and 4 bases at J, with 9 bases between the two ends.

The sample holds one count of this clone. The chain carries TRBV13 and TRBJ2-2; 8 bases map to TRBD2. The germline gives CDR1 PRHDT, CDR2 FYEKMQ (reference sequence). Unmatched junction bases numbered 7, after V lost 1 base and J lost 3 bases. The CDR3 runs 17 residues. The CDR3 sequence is CASSLAGGPGDTGELFF. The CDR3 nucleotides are TGTGCCAGCAGCTTAGCGGGAGGGCCGGGAGACACCGGGGAGCTGTTTTTT.

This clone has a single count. CDR3 sequence (DNA): TGTGCCAGCAGCTTAGCCTGGGAGGAGTTGGCTTTCTTT. It yields the protein CASSLAWEELAFF. This chain connects TRBV11-3 to TRBJ1-1, with D hard to call. The CDR3 covers 13 residues. The germline V gene has CDR1 SGHNT and CDR2 YENEEA. V was shortened by 1 base and J by 11 bases, with 14 bases between the two germline ends.

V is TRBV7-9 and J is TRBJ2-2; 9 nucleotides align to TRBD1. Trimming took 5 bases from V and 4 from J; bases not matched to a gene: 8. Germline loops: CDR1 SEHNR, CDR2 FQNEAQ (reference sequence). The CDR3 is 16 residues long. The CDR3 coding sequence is TGTGCCAGCAGCCGCCTGACAGGGGGGTCCACCGGGGAGCTGTTTTTT. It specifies CASSRLTGGSTGELFF.

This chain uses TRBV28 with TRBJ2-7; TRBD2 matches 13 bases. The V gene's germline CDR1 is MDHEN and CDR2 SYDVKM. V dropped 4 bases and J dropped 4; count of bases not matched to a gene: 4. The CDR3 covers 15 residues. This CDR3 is CASSSGTSGAYEQYF. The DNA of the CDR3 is TGTGCCAGCAGTTCCGGGACTAGCGGGGCATACGAGCAGTACTTC.

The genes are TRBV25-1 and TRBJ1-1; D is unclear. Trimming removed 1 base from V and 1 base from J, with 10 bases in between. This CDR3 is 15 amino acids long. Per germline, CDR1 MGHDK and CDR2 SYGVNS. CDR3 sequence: CASSESVLPNTEAFF. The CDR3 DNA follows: TGTGCCAGCAGTGAATCGGTGCTACCGAACACTGAAGCTTTCTTT.

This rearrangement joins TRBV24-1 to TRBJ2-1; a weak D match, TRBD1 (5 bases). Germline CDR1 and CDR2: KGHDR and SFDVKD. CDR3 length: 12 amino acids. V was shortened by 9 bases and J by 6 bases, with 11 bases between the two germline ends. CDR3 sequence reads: CATLDNRNEQFF. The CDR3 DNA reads TGTGCCACCTTGGACAACCGCAATGAGCAGTTCTTC.

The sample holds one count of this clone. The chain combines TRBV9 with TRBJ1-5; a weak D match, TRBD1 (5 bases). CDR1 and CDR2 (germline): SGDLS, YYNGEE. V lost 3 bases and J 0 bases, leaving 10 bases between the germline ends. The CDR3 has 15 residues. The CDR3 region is CASSAGDGSNQPQHF. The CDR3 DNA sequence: TGTGCCAGCAGCGCCGGGGACGGTAGCAATCAGCCCCAGCATTTT.